The 32 T cell receptor beta chains below come from one sample, sequenced in a study of spatial heterogeneity in lung cancer. TCRdb independently ran MiXCR on the 5' RACE reads; one entry per CDR3 protein. The table records 60,000 or so distinct CDR3 sequences, under 7.5% of them present only once. Noted time point: sample taken at primary tumor resection. Specimen: PBMCs, collected at surgery. The receptors stem from a female donor with early-stage non-small cell lung cancer.

There are many counts of this clonotype. This chain joins TRBV6-1 and TRBJ1-5; perhaps TRBD1 as D (6 bases). V shed 1 base and J shed 1 base, with 8 bases lying between them. The germline CDR1 and CDR2 sequences are MNHNS and SASEGT. CDR3 size: 15 residues. CDR3: CASSEGTASNQPQHF. The CDR3 bases are TGTGCCAGCAGTGAAGGGACAGCCAGCAATCAGCCCCAGCATTTT.

This clonotype was recorded many times. In DNA form, the CDR3 reads TGCAGCGTTGAGGGTTGGACTGCATACAATGAGCAGTTCTTC. The encoded protein is CSVEGWTAYNEQFF. The V call is TRBV29-1, the J call TRBJ2-1; tentatively, D is TRBD2 (5 bases). This CDR3 region has 14 residues. Trimming left V 3 bases short and J 4 bases short, with 13 bases between. The germline V gene encodes CDR1 SQVTM and CDR2 ANQGSEA.

At least ten counts were recorded for this clonotype. The CDR3 is CASSLLSTDTQYF. In DNA, the CDR3 is TGTGCCAGCAGTCTACTTAGCACAGATACGCAGTATTTT. V is TRBV6-2 or TRBV6-3 and J is TRBJ2-3, with D unclear. Germline V gene data show CDR1 as MNHEY and CDR2 as SVGEGT. The V end was cut by 5 bases, the J end by 0 bases, with 6 bases between. The CDR3 runs to 13 residues.

This clonotype was found many times. The rearrangement uses TRBV6-5 and TRBJ2-1; possibly TRBD2 for D (5 bases). This CDR3 comprises 14 residues. Germline lookup yields CDR1 MNHEY and CDR2 SVGAGI. The germline V and J ends were trimmed by 7 bases and 2 bases, with 12 bases remaining between them. CDR3 bases: TGTGCCAGCACCCCCCGGGGTCCCTACAATGAGCAGTTCTTC. It encodes CASTPRGPYNEQFF.

This clonotype was observed many times. CDR3 in amino acids: CASSSQGSSSYEQYV. For the CDR3, the DNA is TGTGCCAGCAGTTCTCAGGGGTCTAGCTCCTACGAGCAGTACGTC. The chain joins TRBV6-1 to TRBJ2-7, with D possibly matching TRBD1 (6 bases). Trimming took 5 bases from V and 0 from J, leaving 14 bases between them. CDR3 length: 15 amino acids. Germline V gives CDR1 MNHNS, CDR2 SASEGT.

This clonotype was counted between two and nine times. The rearrangement joins TRBV7-7 to TRBJ2-3; tentative D call: TRBD1 (6 bases). CDR3 length: 14 amino acids. Germline CDR1 is SSHAT and CDR2 is FNYEAQ (reference sequence). Trimming took off 6 bases at V and 0 bases at J, with 10 bases between the two ends. CDR3 residues: CASSIGTSTDTQYF. The CDR3 bases are TGTGCCAGCAGTATCGGGACAAGCACAGATACGCAGTATTTT.

This clonotype is medium-sized. The rearrangement links TRBV6-5 to TRBJ2-7, with a tentative D call TRBD2 (5 bases). CDR1 and CDR2 (germline): MNHEY, SVGAGI. V was clipped by 5 bases and J by 2 bases, with 16 bases between them. This CDR3 has 15 residues. Here the CDR3 DNA reads TGTGCCAGCAGTCGACACCTGGGAGCAGCCTACGAGCAGTACGTC. Its protein is CASSRHLGAAYEQYV.

In its sample, this clonotype was seen a few times. The chain links TRBV20-1 to TRBJ2-2; 14 nucleotides agree with TRBD2. This CDR3 contains 15 residues. With V trimmed by 6 bases and J by 3 bases, 3 bases remained unmatched. Germline V gene sequence: CDR1 DFQATT, CDR2 SNEGSKA (reference sequence). In nucleotides, the CDR3 is TGCAGTGCCGGGACTAGCGGGAGTCACACCGGGGAGCTGTTTTTT. Translated, it gives CSAGTSGSHTGELFF.

This clonotype showed up many times. The rearrangement uses TRBV5-1 and TRBJ1-5, with D perhaps matching TRBD1 (6 bases). The CDR3 length is 15 residues. The V end was cut by 4 bases, the J end by 5 bases, with 16 bases between. In germline, CDR1 is SGHRS, CDR2 YFSETQ. The CDR3: CASSPEGGLYQPQHF. In nucleotides, the CDR3 is TGCGCCAGCAGCCCGGAGGGGGGACTTTATCAGCCCCAGCATTTT. Variable domain in full (rest from reference TRBV5-1 and TRBJ1-5): KAGVTQTPRYLIKTRGQQVTLSCSPISGHRSVSWYQQTPGQGLQFLFEYFSETQRNKGNFPGRFSGRQFSNSRSEMNVSTLELGDSALYLCASSPEGGLYQPQHFGDGTRLSIL.

The chain recombines TRBV10-3 with TRBJ2-2; D is perhaps TRBD2 (5 bases). The length of the CDR3 is 16 residues. Germline values: CDR1 ENHRY, CDR2 SYGVKD. Trimming took off 7 bases at V and 1 base at J, with 16 bases between the two ends. The CDR3 is CAITEEQRVNTGELFF. For the CDR3, the DNA is TGTGCCATCACCGAAGAGCAGAGGGTGAACACCGGGGAGCTGTTTTTT.

There are many counts of this clonotype. This rearrangement joins TRBV2 to TRBJ1-4; D gene uncertain. The CDR3 sequence is 14 residues long. Trimming removed 6 bases at V and 8 bases at J, with 16 bases between. Germline CDR1 reads SNHLY; CDR2 reads FYNNEI. This CDR3 reads CASSSSGIGEKLFF. In DNA, the CDR3 is TGTGCCAGCAGCTCGTCTGGGATCGGCGAAAAACTGTTTTTT.

The table lists this clonotype with many counts. The V call is TRBV5-1, the J call TRBJ1-1, with unresolved D. The CDR3 totals 15 residues. CDR1 is SGHRS, CDR2 YFSETQ, per germline. V lost 0 bases to trimming and J lost 0 bases, with 9 bases between them. The CDR3 DNA reads TGCGCCAGCAGCTTGGAGATAGATATGAACACTGAAGCTTTCTTT. This encodes CASSLEIDMNTEAFF.

V and J are TRBV7-9 and TRBJ1-4; 7 bases line up with TRBD1. CDR1 and CDR2 from the germline V gene are SEHNR and FQNEAQ (reference sequence). Trimming cost V 5 bases and J 0 bases; bases outside gene matches: 6. The CDR3 runs 16 residues. The CDR3 reads CASSRDSSSTNEKLFF. The CDR3, as DNA: TGTGCCAGCAGCCGGGACAGCTCATCAACTAATGAAAAACTGTTTTTT.

This rearrangement joins TRBV7-9 to TRBJ2-1; 10 bases align to TRBD2. Germline loops: CDR1 SEHNR, CDR2 FQNEAQ (reference sequence). J gave up 5 bases and V 5 bases, and 9 bases lay outside the gene matches. This CDR3 spans 16 amino acids. The CDR3 coding sequence is TGTGCCAGCAGCCTTAAGCCCGGACTAGCGGACAATGAGCAGTTCTTC. It translates to CASSLKPGLADNEQFF.

The V call is TRBV10-2, the J call TRBJ2-7, with 8 positions matching TRBD1. Per germline, CDR1 WSHSY and CDR2 SAAADI. CDR3 length: 14 amino acids. Germline trimming cut 6 bases from V and 0 bases from J; bases unmatched to any gene: 4. The CDR3 DNA sequence: TGCGCCAGCAGCGGACAGGGTTTCTCCTACGAGCAGTACTTC. Protein product: CASSGQGFSYEQYF.

This clonotype was found many times. This chain uses TRBV27 with TRBJ2-3; D unresolved. Germline lookup yields CDR1 MNHEY and CDR2 SMNVEV (reference sequence). The CDR3 is 17 residues long. Trimming stripped 0 bases from V and 4 bases from J, with 17 bases between. The CDR3 nucleotides are TGTGCCAGCAGTTTATCGTGGCAGGCAACCCCCTCAGATACGCAGTATTTT. It yields the protein CASSLSWQATPSDTQYF.

Many counts were recorded for this clonotype. This chain links TRBV29-1 with TRBJ1-2; perhaps TRBD1 as D (6 bases). This CDR3 has 13 amino acids. The germline gives CDR1 SQVTM, CDR2 ANQGSEA. Trimming stripped 3 bases from V and 8 bases from J, with 16 bases between. This chain's CDR3 is CSVENQLGGGYTF. The CDR3 DNA reads TGCAGCGTTGAGAACCAACTCGGGGGCGGCTACACCTTC.

In its sample, this clonotype was seen many times. The rearrangement uses TRBV20-1 and TRBJ1-5, with TRBD1 as a possible D gene (5 bases). The CDR3 runs 14 residues. Between the trimmed V and J ends, which lost 5 bases and 0 bases, there was a span of 11 bases. Germline values: CDR1 DFQATT, CDR2 SNEGSKA (reference sequence). The CDR3, as DNA: TGCAGTGCTCGGGACGGCAATAGCAATCAGCCCCAGCATTTT. This encodes CSARDGNSNQPQHF.

This clonotype has a handful of counts. The rearrangement joins TRBV30 to TRBJ1-6, with D perhaps TRBD1 (5 bases). The CDR3 sequence is 13 residues long. V lost 4 bases and J 5 bases, leaving 9 bases between the germline ends. The germline gives CDR1 GTSNPN, CDR2 SVGIG (reference sequence). The CDR3 DNA reads as TGTGCCTGGAAGAAGACAGATAATTCACCCCTCCACTTT. This translates into CAWKKTDNSPLHF.

This clonotype has at least ten counts. The chain carries TRBV11-2 and TRBJ2-2, with D possibly being TRBD1 (6 bases). This CDR3 is built from 16 residues. Trimming shortened V by 4 bases and J by 1 base, and 13 bases separated the two germline ends. The germline V gene has CDR1 SGHAT and CDR2 FQNNGV. CDR3 in DNA: TGTGCCAGCAGCTACCGGCCGGGACAGAACACCGGGGAGCTGTTTTTT. This encodes CASSYRPGQNTGELFF. The full variable domain, with the rest looked up from reference TRBV11-2 and TRBJ2-2, is EAGVAQSPRYKIIEKRQSVAFWCNPISGHATLYWYQQILGQGPKLLIQFQNNGVVDDSQLPKDRFSAERLKGVDSTLKIQPAKLEDSAVYLCASSYRPGQNTGELFFGEGSRLTVL.

The chain combines TRBV19 with TRBJ2-2; no clear D. The CDR3 consists of 13 residues. Germline V gene lookup returns CDR1 LNHDA and CDR2 SQIVND (reference sequence). V was shortened by 1 base and J by 2 bases, with 2 bases between the two germline ends. CDR3 bases: TGTGCCAGTAGTATAGCTAACACCGGGGAGCTGTTTTTT. It is translated as CASSIANTGELFF.

This clonotype was picked up a small number of times. This sequence joins TRBV20-1 and TRBJ1-1, with D hard to call. V was clipped by 3 bases and J by 3 bases, with 11 bases between them. CDR3 length: 13 residues. The germline CDR1 and CDR2 sequences are DFQATT and SNEGSKA (reference sequence). The CDR3 sequence: CSARGNGDTEAFF. The CDR3 region has the DNA TGCAGTGCTAGGGGGAACGGGGACACTGAAGCTTTCTTT.

This clonotype was recorded a few times. The V call is TRBV6-5, the J call TRBJ1-4, with D perhaps TRBD1 (6 bases). This CDR3 spans 14 amino acids. Between the trimmed V and J ends, which lost 6 bases and 7 bases, there was a span of 15 bases. From germline, CDR1 is MNHEY and CDR2 SVGAGI. The CDR3 loop is CASRVGGRGEKLFF. CDR3 bases: TGTGCCAGCAGGGTCGGGGGGCGCGGTGAAAAACTGTTTTTT.

The sample holds many counts of this clonotype. J is TRBJ2-7 and V is TRBV5-1; 7 positions match TRBD2. Germline trimming cut 3 bases from V and 5 bases from J; bases unmatched to any gene: 5. Looked up from germline, CDR1 is SGHRS and CDR2 is YFSETQ. The CDR3 length is 13 residues. CDR3: CASSSGGRNEQYF. The DNA of the CDR3 is TGCGCCAGCAGCTCCGGGGGGAGGAACGAGCAGTACTTC.

This clonotype was counted a few times. The chain joins TRBV28 to TRBJ2-4, with 7 bases identical to TRBD1. Germline CDR1 reads MDHEN; CDR2 reads SYDVKM. The CDR3 is 13 amino acids. J was trimmed by 5 bases and V by 6 bases; bases with no gene match: 4. The CDR3 DNA reads TGTGCCAGCAGGAGCCAGGGGGAAAACATTCAGTACTTC. This encodes CASRSQGENIQYF.

In its sample, this clonotype was seen a few times. The chain links TRBV20-1 to TRBJ1-5, with D possibly being TRBD1 (6 bases). The CDR3 runs 15 residues. V gave up 0 bases and J gave up 6 bases, with 15 bases separating them. The germline gives CDR1 DFQATT, CDR2 SNEGSKA (reference sequence). Written as DNA, the CDR3 is TGCAGTGCTAGAGAATTGGGACAAGTAACTCAGCCCCAGCATTTT. This codes for CSARELGQVTQPQHF.

Many counts were recorded for this clonotype. This chain joins TRBV2 and TRBJ2-1; D gene uncertain. This CDR3 contains 13 residues. Germline V gene sequence: CDR1 SNHLY, CDR2 FYNNEI. Trimming removed 7 bases from V and 0 bases from J, with 7 bases in between. This CDR3 is CASMSYSYNEQFF. In DNA, the CDR3 is TGTGCCAGCATGAGTTACTCCTACAATGAGCAGTTCTTC.

The gene calls are TRBV5-4 and TRBJ2-7, with 11 bases that match TRBD1. V was clipped by 3 bases and J by 5 bases; unmatched bases: 7. Germline-derived CDR1 and CDR2 are SGHNT and YYREEE (reference sequence). The CDR3 has 15 residues. The CDR3 DNA sequence: TGTGCCAGCAGCTCGGACAGGGGGCGTTGGAACGAGCAGTACTTC. This gives the protein CASSSDRGRWNEQYF. The whole variable domain, filled in from reference TRBV5-4 and TRBJ2-7, reads ETGVTQSPTHLIKTRGQQVTLRCSSQSGHNTVSWYQQALGQGPQFIFQYYREEENGRGNFPPRFSGLQFPNYSSELNVNALELDDSALYLCASSSDRGRWNEQYFGPGTRLTVT.

At least ten counts were recorded for this clonotype. The chain employs TRBV9 and TRBJ1-5, with D hard to call. V gave up 0 bases and J gave up 5 bases, with 6 bases separating them. The CDR3 is made up of 13 amino acids. Germline values: CDR1 SGDLS, CDR2 YYNGEE. This CDR3 reads CASSVDLDQPQHF. CDR3 coding DNA: TGTGCCAGCAGCGTAGATCTTGATCAGCCCCAGCATTTT.

This rearrangement joins TRBV20-1 to TRBJ2-7, with TRBD2 identical over 12 bases. The germline V gene has CDR1 DFQATT and CDR2 SNEGSKA (reference sequence). This CDR3 comprises 14 residues. The ends lost 6 bases at V and 4 bases at J; junction bases unmatched: 7. CDR3 in amino acids: CSARSGTSGYEQYF. The CDR3 DNA reads as TGCAGTGCACGGTCCGGGACTAGCGGGTACGAGCAGTACTTC.

This clonotype was counted at least ten times. The V and J genes are TRBV7-9 and TRBJ1-5; TRBD1 matches 12 bases. Trimming cost V 3 bases and J 1 base; bases outside gene matches: 7. Germline CDR1 and CDR2: SEHNR and FQNEAQ (reference sequence). This CDR3 has 18 residues. The CDR3 coding sequence is TGTGCCAGCAGCTTGGGACAGGGGGCCTTCCAAAGCAATCAGCCCCAGCATTTT. Amino acid sequence: CASSLGQGAFQSNQPQHF.

The table lists this clonotype with a few counts. The V gene is TRBV11-2, the J gene TRBJ2-4; no firm D call. CDR1 is SGHAT and CDR2 is FQNNGV in the germline V gene. The CDR3 has 17 residues. Trimming stripped 5 bases from V and 4 bases from J, with 21 bases between. The chain's CDR3 is CASSPSGSGPRKNIQYF. Here the CDR3 DNA reads TGTGCCAGCAGCCCCTCCGGTAGTGGGCCCAGGAAAAACATTCAGTACTTC.